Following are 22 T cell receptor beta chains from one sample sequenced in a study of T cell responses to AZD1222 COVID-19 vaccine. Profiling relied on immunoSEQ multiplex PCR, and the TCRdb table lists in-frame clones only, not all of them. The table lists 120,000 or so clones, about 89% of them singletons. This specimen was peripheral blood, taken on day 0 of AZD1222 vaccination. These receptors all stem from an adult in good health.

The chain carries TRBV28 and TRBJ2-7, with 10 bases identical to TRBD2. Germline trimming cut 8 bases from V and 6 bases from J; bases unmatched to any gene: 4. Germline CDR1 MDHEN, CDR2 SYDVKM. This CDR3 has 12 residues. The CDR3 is CASGAGGSEQYF. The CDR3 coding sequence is TGTGCCAGCGGAGCGGGAGGGAGCGAGCAGTACTTC.

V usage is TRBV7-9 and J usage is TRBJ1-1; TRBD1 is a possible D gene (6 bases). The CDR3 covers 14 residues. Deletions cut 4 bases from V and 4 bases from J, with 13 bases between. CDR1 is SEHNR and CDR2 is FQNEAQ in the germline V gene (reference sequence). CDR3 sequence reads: CASSSPTGFTEAFF. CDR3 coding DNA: TGTGCCAGCAGCTCTCCAACAGGGTTCACTGAAGCTTTCTTT.

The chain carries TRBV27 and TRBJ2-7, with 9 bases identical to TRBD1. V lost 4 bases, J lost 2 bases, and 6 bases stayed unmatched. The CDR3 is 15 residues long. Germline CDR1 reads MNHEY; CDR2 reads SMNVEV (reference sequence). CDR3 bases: TGTGCCAGCAGTTACCAAAGGACAGGGGCCTACGAGCAGTACTTC. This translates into CASSYQRTGAYEQYF.

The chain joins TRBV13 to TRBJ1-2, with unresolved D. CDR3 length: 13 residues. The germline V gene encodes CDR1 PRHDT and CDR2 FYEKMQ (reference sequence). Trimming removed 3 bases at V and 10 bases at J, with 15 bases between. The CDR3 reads CASSFAGLNDYTF. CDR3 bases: TGTGCCAGCAGCTTTGCAGGCCTTAACGACTACACCTTC. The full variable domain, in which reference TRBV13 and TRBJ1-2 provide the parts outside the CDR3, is AAGVIQSPRHLIKEKRETATLKCYPIPRHDTVYWYQQGPGQDPQFLISFYEKMQSDKGSIPDRFSAQQFSDYHSELNMSSLELGDSALYFCASSFAGLNDYTFGSGTRLTVV.

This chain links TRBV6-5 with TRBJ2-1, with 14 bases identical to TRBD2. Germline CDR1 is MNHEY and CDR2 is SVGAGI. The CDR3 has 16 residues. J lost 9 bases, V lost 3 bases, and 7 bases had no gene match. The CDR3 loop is CASSYSGTSGSGEQFF. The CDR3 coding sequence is TGTGCCAGCAGTTATTCCGGGACTAGCGGGAGTGGTGAGCAGTTCTTC.

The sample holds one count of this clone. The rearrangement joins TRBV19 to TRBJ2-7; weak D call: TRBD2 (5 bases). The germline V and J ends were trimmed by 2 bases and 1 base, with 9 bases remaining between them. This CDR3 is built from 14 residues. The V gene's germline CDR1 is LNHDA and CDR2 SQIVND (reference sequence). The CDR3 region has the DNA TGTGCCAGTAGTATACGCGGGTATTCCTACGAGCAGTACTTC. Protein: CASSIRGYSYEQYF.

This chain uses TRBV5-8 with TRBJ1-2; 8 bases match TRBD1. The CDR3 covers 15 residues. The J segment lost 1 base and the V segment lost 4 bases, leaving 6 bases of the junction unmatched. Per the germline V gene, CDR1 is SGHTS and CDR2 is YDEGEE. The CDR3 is CASSLGQGSNYGYTF. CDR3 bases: TGTGCCAGCAGCCTAGGACAGGGTAGTAACTATGGCTACACCTTC.

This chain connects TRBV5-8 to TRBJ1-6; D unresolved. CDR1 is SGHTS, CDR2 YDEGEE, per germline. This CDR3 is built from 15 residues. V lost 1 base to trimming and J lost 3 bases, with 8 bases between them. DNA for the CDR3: TGTGCCAGCAGCTTGTTGCAGCTCTATAATTCACCCCTCCACTTT. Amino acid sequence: CASSLLQLYNSPLHF.

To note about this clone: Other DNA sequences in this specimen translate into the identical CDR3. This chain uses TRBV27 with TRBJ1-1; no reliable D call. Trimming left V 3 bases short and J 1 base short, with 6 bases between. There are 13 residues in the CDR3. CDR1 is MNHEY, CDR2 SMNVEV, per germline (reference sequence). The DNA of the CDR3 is TGTGCCAGCAGTTTGGGCGGGAACACTGAAGCTTTCTTT. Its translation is CASSLGGNTEAFF.

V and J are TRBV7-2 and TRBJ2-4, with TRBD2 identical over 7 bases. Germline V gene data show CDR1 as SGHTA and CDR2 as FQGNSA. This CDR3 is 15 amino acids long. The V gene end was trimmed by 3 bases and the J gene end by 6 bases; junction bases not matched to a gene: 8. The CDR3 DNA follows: TGTGCCAGCAGCTTCTCGCGGGAGAGGGGAAACATTCAGTACTTC. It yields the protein CASSFSRERGNIQYF.

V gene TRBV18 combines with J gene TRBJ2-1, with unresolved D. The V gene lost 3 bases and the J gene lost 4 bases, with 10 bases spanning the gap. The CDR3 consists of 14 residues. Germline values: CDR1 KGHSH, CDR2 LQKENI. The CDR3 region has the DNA TGTGCCAGCTCACCGTGGAGCCAGTACAATGAGCAGTTCTTC. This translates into CASSPWSQYNEQFF.

CDR3 in amino acids: CATSDFLLGQSRRGYTF. The CDR3 nucleotides are TGTGCCACCAGTGATTTCCTCCTCGGACAGTCTCGAAGGGGCTACACCTTC. The chain has TRBV24-1 and TRBJ1-2; D might be TRBD1 (6 bases). Looked up from germline, CDR1 is KGHDR and CDR2 is SFDVKD. Between the trimmed V and J ends, which lost 1 base and 8 bases, there was a span of 22 bases. CDR3 size: 17 residues.

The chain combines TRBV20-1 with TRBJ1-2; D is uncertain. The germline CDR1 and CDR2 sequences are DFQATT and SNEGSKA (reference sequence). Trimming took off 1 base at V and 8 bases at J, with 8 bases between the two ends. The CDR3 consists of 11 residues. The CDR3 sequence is CSARVALGYTF. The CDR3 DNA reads TGCAGTGCTAGAGTGGCCCTCGGCTACACCTTC.

CDR3 coding DNA: TGTGCCAGCAGCATGGGGGGGGAGACCCAGTACTTC. Translation gives CASSMGGETQYF. The V call is TRBV5-4, the J call TRBJ2-5; 7 nucleotides match TRBD2. Losses at the gene ends were 4 bases for V and 5 bases for J; bases not matched to a gene: 2. The CDR3 extends over 12 amino acids. CDR1 and CDR2 from the germline V gene are SGHNT and YYREEE (reference sequence). Based on the CDR3 plus reference TRBV5-4 and TRBJ2-5, the full variable domain is ETGVTQSPTHLIKTRGQQVTLRCSSQSGHNTVSWYQQALGQGPQFIFQYYREEENGRGNFPPRFSGLQFPNYSSELNVNALELDDSALYLCASSMGGETQYFGPGTRLLVL.

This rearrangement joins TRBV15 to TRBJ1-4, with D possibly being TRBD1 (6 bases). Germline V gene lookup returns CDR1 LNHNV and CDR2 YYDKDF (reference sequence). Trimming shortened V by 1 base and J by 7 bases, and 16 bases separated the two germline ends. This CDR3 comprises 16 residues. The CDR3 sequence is CATSRAIQGTGEKLFF. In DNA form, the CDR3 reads TGTGCCACCAGCAGAGCCATACAGGGAACGGGTGAAAAACTGTTTTTT. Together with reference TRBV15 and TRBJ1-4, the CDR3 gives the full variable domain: DAMVIQNPRYQVTQFGKPVTLSCSQTLNHNVMYWYQQKSSQAPKLLFHYYDKDFNNEADTPDNFQSRRPNTSFCFLDIRSPGLGDTAMYLCATSRAIQGTGEKLFFGSGTQLSVL.

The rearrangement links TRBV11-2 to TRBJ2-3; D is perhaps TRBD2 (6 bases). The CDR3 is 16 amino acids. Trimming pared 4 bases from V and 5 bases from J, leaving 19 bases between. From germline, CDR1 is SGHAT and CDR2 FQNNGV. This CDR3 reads CASSWTGGGQEDTQYF. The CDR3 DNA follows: TGTGCCAGCAGCTGGACCGGAGGAGGGCAGGAAGATACGCAGTATTTT.

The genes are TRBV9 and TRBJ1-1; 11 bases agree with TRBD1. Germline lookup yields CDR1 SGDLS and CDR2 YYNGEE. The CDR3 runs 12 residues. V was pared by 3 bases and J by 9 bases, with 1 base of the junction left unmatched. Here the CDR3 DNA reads TGTGCCAGCAGCGGGACAGGGGGCAAAGCTTTCTTT. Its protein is CASSGTGGKAFF.

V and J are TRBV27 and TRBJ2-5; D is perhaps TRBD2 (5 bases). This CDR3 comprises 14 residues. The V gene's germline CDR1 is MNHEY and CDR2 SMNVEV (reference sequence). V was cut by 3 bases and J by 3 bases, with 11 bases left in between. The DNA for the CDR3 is TGTGCCAGCAGTTTTACGCTAGCCGAAGAGACCCAGTACTTC. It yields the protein CASSFTLAEETQYF.

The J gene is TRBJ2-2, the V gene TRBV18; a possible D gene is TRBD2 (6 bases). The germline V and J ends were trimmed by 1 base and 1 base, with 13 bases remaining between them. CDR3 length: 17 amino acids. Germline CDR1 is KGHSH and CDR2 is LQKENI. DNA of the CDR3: TGTGCCAGCTCACCACGGACGGGACTGGGGAACACCGGGGAGCTGTTTTTT. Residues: CASSPRTGLGNTGELFF.

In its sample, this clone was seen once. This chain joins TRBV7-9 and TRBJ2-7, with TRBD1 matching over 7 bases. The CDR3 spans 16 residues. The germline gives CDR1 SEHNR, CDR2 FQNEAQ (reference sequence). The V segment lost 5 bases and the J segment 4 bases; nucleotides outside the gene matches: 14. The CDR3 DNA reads TGTGCCAGCAGCCAGCGCGGGTCAGGGGGAGATTACGAGCAGTACTTC. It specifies CASSQRGSGGDYEQYF.

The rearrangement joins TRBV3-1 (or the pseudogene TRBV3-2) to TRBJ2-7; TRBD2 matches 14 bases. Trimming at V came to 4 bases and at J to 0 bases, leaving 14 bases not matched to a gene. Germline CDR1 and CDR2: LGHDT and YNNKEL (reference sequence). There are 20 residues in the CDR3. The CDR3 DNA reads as TGTGCCAGCAGCCGAGCACCTCCTGGACTAGCGGGAGGAAACTCCTACGAGCAGTACTTC. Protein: CASSRAPPGLAGGNSYEQYF.

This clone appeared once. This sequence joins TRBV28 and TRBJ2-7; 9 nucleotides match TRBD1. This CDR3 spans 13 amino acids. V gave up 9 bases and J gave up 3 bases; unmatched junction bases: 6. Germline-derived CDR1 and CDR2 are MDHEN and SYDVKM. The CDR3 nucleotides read TGTGCCAGTACAGGGGGCGCTTTCTACGAGCAGTACTTC. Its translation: CASTGGAFYEQYF.